Listed here are 12 T cell receptor beta chains from one sample, sequenced in a study of control samples from healthy donors and cancer patients. The repertoire was sequenced with immunoSEQ multiplex PCR; TCRdb's copy has only in-frame clones and lacks some. The repertoire has approximately 190,000 clones, roughly nine tenths of them found once; the top ten carry approximately 2%. Sequences were obtained from blood. The receptors originated from a man aged 30 to 39 in good health.

This chain connects TRBV19 to TRBJ1-5; D unresolved. Germline CDR1 LNHDA, CDR2 SQIVND (reference sequence). V was trimmed by 1 base and J by 3 bases, leaving 7 bases between them. The length of the CDR3 is 14 residues. CDR3 amino acids: CASSIAGFNQPQHF. The CDR3, as DNA: TGTGCCAGTAGTATAGCGGGTTTCAATCAGCCCCAGCATTTT. The whole variable domain, filled in from reference TRBV19 and TRBJ1-5, reads DGGITQSPKYLFRKEGQNVTLSCEQNLNHDAMYWYRQDPGQGLRLIYYSQIVNDFQKGDIAEGYSVSREKKESFPLTVTSAQKNPTAFYLCASSIAGFNQPQHFGDGTRLSIL.

This rearrangement joins TRBV28 to TRBJ1-2; maybe TRBD1 (6 bases). Per germline, CDR1 MDHEN and CDR2 SYDVKM. There are 12 residues in the CDR3. The V gene lost 4 bases and the J gene lost 5 bases, with 8 bases spanning the gap. The CDR3 spells CASSSQGYGYTF. CDR3 sequence (DNA): TGTGCCAGCAGTTCGCAGGGGTATGGCTACACCTTC.

J is TRBJ1-2 and V is TRBV5-6, with D perhaps TRBD1 (5 bases). Trimming shortened V by 4 bases and J by 4 bases, and 17 bases separated the two germline ends. Germline CDR1 is SGHDT and CDR2 is YYEEEE. The length of the CDR3 is 15 residues. For the CDR3, the DNA is TGTGCCAGCAGCAGGAAGGACGGGGGAGGCTATGGCTACACCTTC. Encoded protein: CASSRKDGGGYGYTF.

The chain has TRBV6-5 and TRBJ1-2, with 9 bases identical to TRBD1. Germline CDR1 is MNHEY and CDR2 is SVGAGI. J was trimmed by 4 bases and V by 5 bases; bases with no gene match: 5. The CDR3 is 14 amino acids. The CDR3 reads CASSQGQGPYGYTF. The CDR3 nucleotides are TGTGCCAGCAGTCAGGGACAGGGTCCCTATGGCTACACCTTC.

The rearrangement links TRBV6-5 to TRBJ1-1; no clear D. Germline CDR1 and CDR2: MNHEY and SVGAGI. This CDR3 spans 14 amino acids. The V and J ends lost 4 bases and 1 base respectively, with 10 bases between them. This CDR3 reads CASSSILRNTEAFF. In nucleotides, the CDR3 is TGTGCCAGCAGTTCAATACTTAGGAACACTGAAGCTTTCTTT.

CDR3 loop: CASSPGPNYGYTF. The CDR3 region has the DNA TGCGCCAGCAGCCCCGGGCCAAACTATGGCTACACCTTC. V is TRBV4-1 and J is TRBJ1-2, with D unclear. The V end lost 4 bases, the J end lost 2 bases, and 8 bases lay between the germline ends. Per germline, CDR1 MGHRA and CDR2 YSYEKL. The CDR3 is made up of 13 amino acids.

The rearrangement links TRBV27 to TRBJ1-6; no definite D call. Trimming left V 0 bases short and J 3 bases short, with 3 bases between. The CDR3 totals 14 residues. Germline assignment: CDR1 MNHEY and CDR2 SMNVEV (reference sequence). CDR3 protein: CASSLSFYNSPLHF. For the CDR3, the DNA is TGTGCCAGCAGTTTATCGTTCTATAATTCACCCCTCCACTTT.

The gene calls are TRBV5-1 and TRBJ2-1; D is unclear. CDR1 SGHRS and CDR2 YFSETQ come from the germline V gene. The CDR3 covers 15 residues. V lost 2 bases, J lost 4 bases, and 13 bases lay in between. CDR3 DNA: TGCGCCAGCAGCTTTTCGGATTTCCTTTACAATGAGCAGTTCTTC. It encodes CASSFSDFLYNEQFF.

V is TRBV5-1 and J is TRBJ2-3; D possibly uses TRBD1 or TRBD2 (5 bases each). V lost 3 bases to trimming and J lost 0 bases, with 11 bases between them. There are 15 residues in the CDR3. CDR1 and CDR2 from the germline V gene are SGHRS and YFSETQ. This CDR3 reads CASSSGTTSTDTQYF. CDR3 DNA: TGCGCCAGCAGCTCCGGGACGACTAGCACAGATACGCAGTATTTT.

The chain combines TRBV4-1 with TRBJ1-6; D not resolved. V lost 0 bases and J 0 bases, leaving 12 bases between the germline ends. The CDR3 runs to 18 residues. CDR1 and CDR2 from the germline V gene are MGHRA and YSYEKL. CDR3 coding DNA: TGCGCCAGCAGCCAAGAGTGGCAGCCCAGCTCCTATAATTCACCCCTCCACTTT. Translation gives CASSQEWQPSSYNSPLHF.

The rearrangement joins TRBV5-4 to TRBJ2-1; 11 bases fit TRBD1. Unmatched junction bases numbered 3, after V lost 0 bases and J lost 7 bases. Germline values: CDR1 SGHNT, CDR2 YYREEE (reference sequence). CDR3 size: 15 residues. CDR3 in DNA: TGTGCCAGCAGCTTGGGTGGGACAGGGGGAAATGAGCAGTTCTTC. Amino acid sequence: CASSLGGTGGNEQFF.

J is TRBJ1-5 and V is TRBV19, with 9 nucleotides matching TRBD1. The CDR3 consists of 18 residues. Germline CDR1 LNHDA, CDR2 SQIVND (reference sequence). With 4 bases clipped from V and 0 bases from J, the junction kept 10 bases outside the gene matches. CDR3 residues: CASSSGTGYGDSNQPQHF. The CDR3 nucleotides are TGTGCCAGTAGTAGCGGGACAGGGTACGGGGATAGCAATCAGCCCCAGCATTTT.